This is a list of T cell receptor beta chains from one sample in a study of CD8 T cell repertoires and HIV-1 epitope variants. These receptors lack a known antigen. Only in-frame clones appear in the TCRdb table, and some are missing; sequencing was by immunoSEQ multiplex PCR. The sample records several thousand clones, around 67% being singletons. Sequenced material: cultured CD8+ T cells derived from PBMCs. The receptors shown here come from a male donor with HIV. Both conserved end residues are part of each CDR3. D genes are given only for firm matches. Clone size is shown for a subset of rows, as once, few, many or a class of expanded clone.

J gene: TRBJ2-7; CDR3 length: 15; clone size: -; V gene: TRBV9; D gene: -; CDR3 DNA: TGTGCCAGCAGCGCGACCGCGGGTCAGGCCTACGAGCAGTACTTC; CDR3 protein: CASSATAGQAYEQYF
J gene: TRBJ2-7; CDR3 length: 13; clone size: -; V gene: TRBV10-2; D gene: -; CDR3 DNA: TGCGCCAGCACGAGGTTCGTAGGTAACGAGCAGTACTTC; CDR3 protein: CASTRFVGNEQYF
J gene: TRBJ2-1; CDR3 length: 13; clone size: -; V gene: TRBV5-4; D gene: -; CDR3 DNA: TGTGCCAGCAGCTTAATAAACCCGGCTGAGCAGTTCTTC; CDR3 protein: CASSLINPAEQFF
J gene: TRBJ2-3; CDR3 length: 14; clone size: -; V gene: TRBV5-4; D gene: -; CDR3 DNA: TGTGCCAGCTTTGGCCGCCCGGGCACAGATACGCAGTATTTT; CDR3 protein: CASFGRPGTDTQYF
J gene: TRBJ2-1; CDR3 length: 16; clone size: -; V gene: TRBV28; D gene: TRBD2; CDR3 DNA: TGTGCCAGCAGAGGACTAGCGGGGAGCTCCTACAATGAGCAGTTCTTC; CDR3 protein: CASRGLAGSSYNEQFF
J gene: TRBJ1-6; CDR3 length: 15; clone size: -; V gene: TRBV4-3; D gene: -; CDR3 DNA: TGCGCCAGCAGCCAAGATTTGGACCTGGTTTCACCCCTCCACTTT; CDR3 protein: CASSQDLDLVSPLHF
J gene: TRBJ2-2; CDR3 length: 15; clone size: -; V gene: TRBV10-3; D gene: -; CDR3 DNA: TGTGCCATCAGTGAAAATCTAGGCGTTACCGGGGAGCTGTTTTTT; CDR3 protein: CAISENLGVTGELFF
J gene: TRBJ2-1; CDR3 length: 14; clone size: -; V gene: TRBV5-6; D gene: -; CDR3 DNA: TGTGCCAGCAGCTTGGGGGCTCCCTACAATGAGCAGTTCTTC; CDR3 protein: CASSLGAPYNEQFF
J gene: TRBJ1-1; CDR3 length: 13; clone size: few; V gene: TRBV6-5; D gene: -; CDR3 DNA: TGTGCCAGCAGTTACTCGCGTGGGGATGAAGCTTTCTTT; CDR3 protein: CASSYSRGDEAFF
J gene: TRBJ1-1; CDR3 length: 18; clone size: -; V gene: TRBV19; D gene: TRBD1; CDR3 DNA: TGTGCCGGTAGTCTAAAGACAGGGGATAGTAAAATGAACACTGAAGCTTTCTTT; CDR3 protein: CAGSLKTGDSKMNTEAFF
J gene: TRBJ1-1; CDR3 length: 13; clone size: -; V gene: TRBV11-1; D gene: -; CDR3 DNA: TGTGCCAGCAGCCTAGACATGAACACTGAAGCTTTCTTT; CDR3 protein: CASSLDMNTEAFF
J gene: TRBJ1-1; CDR3 length: 14; clone size: -; V gene: TRBV6-1; D gene: TRBD1; CDR3 DNA: TGTGCCAGCAGTGGGGGGACAGGGAGCACTGAAGCTTTCTTT; CDR3 protein: CASSGGTGSTEAFF
J gene: TRBJ1-6; CDR3 length: 17; clone size: few; V gene: TRBV7-3; D gene: -; CDR3 DNA: TGTGCCAGCAGCTCCGTCCGGGGGCAGGGAGGTGGTTCACCCCTCCACTTT; CDR3 protein: CASSSVRGQGGGSPLHF
J gene: TRBJ2-1; CDR3 length: 15; clone size: few; V gene: TRBV7-9; D gene: -; CDR3 DNA: TGTGCCAGCAGCTTATCTCTTCAGGGGGGGAATGAGCAGTTCTTC; CDR3 protein: CASSLSLQGGNEQFF
J gene: TRBJ2-3; CDR3 length: 16; clone size: -; V gene: TRBV6-5; D gene: TRBD1; CDR3 DNA: TGTGCCAGCAGTTCCACGACAGGGGATGGCACAGATACGCAGTATTTT; CDR3 protein: CASSSTTGDGTDTQYF